The entry below gives a single T cell receptor (beta chain) sequence along with its context. These data belong to a study of shared clonotypes between healthy human individuals. Profiling relied on immunoSEQ multiplex PCR, and the TCRdb table lists in-frame clones only, not all of them. The data contain a few hundred thousand clones, 95% to 96% of them seen just once; the ten biggest clones take up 0.09% to 0.13%. CD45RO-negative, CCR7-selected cells formed the naive CD8 fraction, which excluded terminally differentiated effector memory CD45RA+ cells. The source material was naive CD8+ T cells sorted from blood. The TCR originated in a woman aged 30 to 39 in good health.

The CDR3 here is CASSSSTPEPYNEQFF. CDR3 coding DNA: TGCGCCAGCAGCAGTAGCACCCCGGAGCCTTACAATGAGCAGTTCTTC. The chain has TRBV5-1 and TRBJ2-1; no reliable D call. Trimming cost V 4 bases and J 4 bases, with 18 bases left between them. Germline CDR1 SGHRS, CDR2 YFSETQ. This CDR3 spans 16 amino acids. Using reference TRBV5-1 and TRBJ2-1 for the parts outside the CDR3, the full variable domain is KAGVTQTPRYLIKTRGQQVTLSCSPISGHRSVSWYQQTPGQGLQFLFEYFSETQRNKGNFPGRFSGRQFSNSRSEMNVSTLELGDSALYLCASSSSTPEPYNEQFFGPGTRLTVL.